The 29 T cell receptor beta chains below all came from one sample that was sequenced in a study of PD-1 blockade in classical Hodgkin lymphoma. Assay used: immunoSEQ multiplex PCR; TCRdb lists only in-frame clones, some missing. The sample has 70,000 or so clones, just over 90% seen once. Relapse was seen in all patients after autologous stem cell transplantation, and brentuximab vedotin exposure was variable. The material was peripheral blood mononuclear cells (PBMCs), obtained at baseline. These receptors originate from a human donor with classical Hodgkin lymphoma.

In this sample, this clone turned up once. The CDR3 DNA follows: TGTGCCAGCAGCCCGGGAAGCGGGATCGAGCAGTACTTC. Protein: CASSPGSGIEQYF. The J gene is TRBJ2-7, the V gene TRBV7-2, with 7 bases matching TRBD2. The V segment lost 5 bases and the J segment 6 bases; nucleotides outside the gene matches: 7. CDR3 length equals 13 residues. Germline assignment: CDR1 SGHTA and CDR2 FQGNSA.

This CDR3 reads CASSVALAGSTDTQYF. The CDR3 DNA is TGTGCCAGCAGCGTAGCACTAGCGGGTAGCACAGATACGCAGTATTTT. The chain is built from TRBV9 and TRBJ2-3; 9 bases line up with TRBD2. The CDR3 is 16 amino acids. Trimming removed 0 bases from V and 0 bases from J; junction bases left unmatched: 2. Per the germline V gene, CDR1 is SGDLS and CDR2 is YYNGEE.

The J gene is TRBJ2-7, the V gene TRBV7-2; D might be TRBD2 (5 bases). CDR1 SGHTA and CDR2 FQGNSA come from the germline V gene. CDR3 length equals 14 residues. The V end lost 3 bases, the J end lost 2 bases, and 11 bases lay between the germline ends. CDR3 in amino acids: CASSLRADPYEQYF. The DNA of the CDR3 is TGTGCCAGCAGCTTGAGGGCAGATCCCTACGAGCAGTACTTC.

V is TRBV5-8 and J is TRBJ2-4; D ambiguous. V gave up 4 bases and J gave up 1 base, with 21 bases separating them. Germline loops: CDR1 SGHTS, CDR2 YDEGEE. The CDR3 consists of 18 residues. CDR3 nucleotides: TGTGCCAGCAGCCCCGGAGTTATTATCGCGGTCGCCAAAAACATTCAGTACTTC. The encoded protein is CASSPGVIIAVAKNIQYF.

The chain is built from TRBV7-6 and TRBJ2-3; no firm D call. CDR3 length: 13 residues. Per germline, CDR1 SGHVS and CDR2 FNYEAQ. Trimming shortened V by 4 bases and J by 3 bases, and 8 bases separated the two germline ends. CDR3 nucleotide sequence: TGTGCCAGCAGCTCACAATCGACAGATACGCAGTATTTT. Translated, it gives CASSSQSTDTQYF.

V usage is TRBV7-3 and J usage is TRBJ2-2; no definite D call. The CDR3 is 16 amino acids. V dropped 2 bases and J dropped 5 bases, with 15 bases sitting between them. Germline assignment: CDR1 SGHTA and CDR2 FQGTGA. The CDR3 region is CASSLSASSPTGELFF. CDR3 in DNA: TGTGCCAGCAGCTTATCGGCGAGCAGCCCTACCGGGGAGCTGTTTTTT. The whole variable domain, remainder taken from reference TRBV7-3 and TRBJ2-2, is GAGVSQTPSNKVTEKGKYVELRCDPISGHTALYWYRQSLGQGPEFLIYFQGTGAADDSGLPNDRFFAVRPEGSVSTLKIQRTERGDSAVYLCASSLSASSPTGELFFGEGSRLTVL.

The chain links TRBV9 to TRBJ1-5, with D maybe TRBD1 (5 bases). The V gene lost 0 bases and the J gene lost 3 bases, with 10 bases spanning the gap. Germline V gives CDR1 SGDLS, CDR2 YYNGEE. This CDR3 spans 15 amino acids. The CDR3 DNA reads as TGTGCCAGCAGCGTAGGACAGAACTACAATCAGCCCCAGCATTTT. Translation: CASSVGQNYNQPQHF.

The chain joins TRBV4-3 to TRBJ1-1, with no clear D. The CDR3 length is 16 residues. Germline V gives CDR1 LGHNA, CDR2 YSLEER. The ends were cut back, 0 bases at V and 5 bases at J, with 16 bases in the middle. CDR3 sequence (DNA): TGCGCCAGCAGCCAAGAACCGGCGGGTGTGAGTACTGAAGCTTTCTTT. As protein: CASSQEPAGVSTEAFF.

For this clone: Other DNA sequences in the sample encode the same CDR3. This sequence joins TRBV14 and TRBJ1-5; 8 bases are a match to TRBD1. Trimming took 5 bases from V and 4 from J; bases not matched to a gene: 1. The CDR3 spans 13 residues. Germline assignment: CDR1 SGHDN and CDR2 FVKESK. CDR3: CASSRQGNQPQHF. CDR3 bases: TGTGCCAGCAGCAGACAGGGGAATCAGCCCCAGCATTTT.

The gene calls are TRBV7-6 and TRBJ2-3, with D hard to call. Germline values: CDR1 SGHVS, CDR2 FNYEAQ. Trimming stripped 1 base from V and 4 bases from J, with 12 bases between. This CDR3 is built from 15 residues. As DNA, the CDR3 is TGTGCCAGCAGCTTAGAGGCGGAGAGAGCAGATACGCAGTATTTT. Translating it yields CASSLEAERADTQYF.

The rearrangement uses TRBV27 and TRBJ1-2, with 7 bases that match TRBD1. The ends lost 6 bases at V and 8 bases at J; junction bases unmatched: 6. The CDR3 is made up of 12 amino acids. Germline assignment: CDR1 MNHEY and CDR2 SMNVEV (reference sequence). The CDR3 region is CASSPDRDGYTF. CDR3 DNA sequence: TGTGCCAGCAGCCCCGACAGGGACGGCTACACCTTC.

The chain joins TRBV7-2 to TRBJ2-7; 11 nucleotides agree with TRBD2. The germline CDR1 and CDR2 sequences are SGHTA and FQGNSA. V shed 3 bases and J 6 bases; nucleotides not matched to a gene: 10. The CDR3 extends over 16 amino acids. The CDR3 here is CASSLGLAGGQGEQYF. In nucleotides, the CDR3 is TGTGCCAGCAGCTTGGGGCTAGCGGGGGGACAGGGCGAGCAGTACTTC.

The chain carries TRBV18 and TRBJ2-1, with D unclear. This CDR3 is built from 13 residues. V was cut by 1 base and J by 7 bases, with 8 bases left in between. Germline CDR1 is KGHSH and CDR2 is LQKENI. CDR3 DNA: TGTGCCAGCTCACCACAATCCGGGAATGAGCAGTTCTTC. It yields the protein CASSPQSGNEQFF.

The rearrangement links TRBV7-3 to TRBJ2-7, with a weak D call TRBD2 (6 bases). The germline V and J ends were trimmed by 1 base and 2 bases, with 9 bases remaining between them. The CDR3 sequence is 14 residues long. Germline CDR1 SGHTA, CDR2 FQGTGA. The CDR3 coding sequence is TGTGCCAGCAGCTTAAGTAGCGGAACCTACGAGCAGTACTTC. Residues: CASSLSSGTYEQYF.

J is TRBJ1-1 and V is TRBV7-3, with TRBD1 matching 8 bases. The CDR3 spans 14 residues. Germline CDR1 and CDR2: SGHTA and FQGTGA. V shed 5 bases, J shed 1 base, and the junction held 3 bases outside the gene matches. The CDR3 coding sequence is TGTGCCAGCAGCCTGGGACAGGAGAACACTGAAGCTTTCTTT. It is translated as CASSLGQENTEAFF.

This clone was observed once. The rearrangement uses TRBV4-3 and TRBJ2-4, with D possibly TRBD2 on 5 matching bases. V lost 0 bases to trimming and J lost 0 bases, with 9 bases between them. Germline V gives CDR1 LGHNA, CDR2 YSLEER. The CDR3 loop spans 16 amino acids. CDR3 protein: CASSQELSAAKNIQYF. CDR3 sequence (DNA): TGCGCCAGCAGCCAAGAGCTTAGCGCAGCCAAAAACATTCAGTACTTC.

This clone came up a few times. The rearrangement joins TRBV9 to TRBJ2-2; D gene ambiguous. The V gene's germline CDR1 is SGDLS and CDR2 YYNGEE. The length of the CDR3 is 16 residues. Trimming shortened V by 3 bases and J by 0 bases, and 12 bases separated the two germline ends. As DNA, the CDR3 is TGTGCCAGCAGCGATGGGCAGAGAACGAACACCGGGGAGCTGTTTTTT. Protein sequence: CASSDGQRTNTGELFF.

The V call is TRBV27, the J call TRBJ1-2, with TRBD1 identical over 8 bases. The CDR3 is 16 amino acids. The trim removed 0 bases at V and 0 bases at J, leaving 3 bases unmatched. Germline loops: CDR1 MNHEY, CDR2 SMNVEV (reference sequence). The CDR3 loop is CASSLSWTGPNYGYTF. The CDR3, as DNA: TGTGCCAGCAGTTTATCTTGGACAGGGCCTAACTATGGCTACACCTTC.

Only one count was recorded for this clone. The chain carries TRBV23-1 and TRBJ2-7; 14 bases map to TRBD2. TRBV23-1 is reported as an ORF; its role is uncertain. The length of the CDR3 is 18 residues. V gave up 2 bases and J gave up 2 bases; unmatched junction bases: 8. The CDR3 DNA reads TGCGCCAGCAGTCAACCGGGACTAGCGGGAGCCATTACCTACGAGCAGTACTTC. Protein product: CASSQPGLAGAITYEQYF.

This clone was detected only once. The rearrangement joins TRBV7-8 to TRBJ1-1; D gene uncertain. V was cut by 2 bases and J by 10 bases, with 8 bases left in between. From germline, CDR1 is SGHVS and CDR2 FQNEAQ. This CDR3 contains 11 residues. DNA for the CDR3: TGTGCCAGCAGCTTACGCCCAGGAGCTTTCTTT. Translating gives CASSLRPGAFF.

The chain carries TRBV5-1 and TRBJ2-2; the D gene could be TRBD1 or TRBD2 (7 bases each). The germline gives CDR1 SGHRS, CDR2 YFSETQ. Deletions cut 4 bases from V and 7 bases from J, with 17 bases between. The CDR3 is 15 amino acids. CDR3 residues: CASSRLTGEGGELFF. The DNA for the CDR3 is TGCGCCAGCAGCCGCTTAACAGGGGAGGGCGGGGAGCTGTTTTTT. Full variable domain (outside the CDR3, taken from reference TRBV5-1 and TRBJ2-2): KAGVTQTPRYLIKTRGQQVTLSCSPISGHRSVSWYQQTPGQGLQFLFEYFSETQRNKGNFPGRFSGRQFSNSRSEMNVSTLELGDSALYLCASSRLTGEGGELFFGEGSRLTVL.

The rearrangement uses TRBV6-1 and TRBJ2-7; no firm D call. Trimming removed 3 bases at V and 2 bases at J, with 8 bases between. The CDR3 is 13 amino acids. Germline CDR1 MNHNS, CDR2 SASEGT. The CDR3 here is CASSDRVTYEQYF. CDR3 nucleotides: TGTGCCAGCAGTGACCGGGTTACCTACGAGCAGTACTTC.

CDR3 in amino acids: CASRVNNQETQYF. CDR3 coding DNA: TGTGCCAGCAGGGTTAACAACCAAGAGACCCAGTACTTC. This chain connects TRBV28 to TRBJ2-5; no firm D call. There are 13 residues in the CDR3. The germline gives CDR1 MDHEN, CDR2 SYDVKM. Trimming removed 6 bases at V and 0 bases at J, with 8 bases between.

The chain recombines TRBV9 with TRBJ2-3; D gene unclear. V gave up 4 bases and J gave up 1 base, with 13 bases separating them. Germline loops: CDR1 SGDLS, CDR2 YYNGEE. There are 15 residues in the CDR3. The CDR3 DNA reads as TGTGCCAGCAGCCCCATGTCGCCAGGCACAGATACGCAGTATTTT. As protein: CASSPMSPGTDTQYF.

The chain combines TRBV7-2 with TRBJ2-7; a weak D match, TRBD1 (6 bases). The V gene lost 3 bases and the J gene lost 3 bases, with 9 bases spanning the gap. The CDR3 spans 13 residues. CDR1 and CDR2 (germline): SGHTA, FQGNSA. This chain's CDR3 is CASSFGRGYEQYF. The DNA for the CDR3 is TGTGCCAGCAGCTTCGGCAGGGGCTACGAGCAGTACTTC.

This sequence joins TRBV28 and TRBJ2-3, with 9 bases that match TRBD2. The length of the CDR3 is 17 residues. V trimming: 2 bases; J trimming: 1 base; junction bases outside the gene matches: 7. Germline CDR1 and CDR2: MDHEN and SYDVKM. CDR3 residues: CASSLIAGAGGTDTQYF. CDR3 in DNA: TGTGCCAGCAGTTTAATAGCGGGGGCTGGGGGCACAGATACGCAGTATTTT.

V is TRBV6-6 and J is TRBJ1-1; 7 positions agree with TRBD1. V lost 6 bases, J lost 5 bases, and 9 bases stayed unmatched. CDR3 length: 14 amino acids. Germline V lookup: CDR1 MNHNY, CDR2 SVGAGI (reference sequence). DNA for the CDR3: TGTGCCAGCAGCCTACACAGGGGTGGGACTGAAGCTTTCTTT. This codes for CASSLHRGGTEAFF.

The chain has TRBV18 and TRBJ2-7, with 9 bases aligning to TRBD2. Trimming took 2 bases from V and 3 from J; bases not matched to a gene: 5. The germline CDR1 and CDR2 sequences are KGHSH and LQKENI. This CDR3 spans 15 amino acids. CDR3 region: CASSPSSGDGYEQYF. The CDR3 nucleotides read TGTGCCAGCTCACCATCTAGCGGGGATGGCTACGAGCAGTACTTC.

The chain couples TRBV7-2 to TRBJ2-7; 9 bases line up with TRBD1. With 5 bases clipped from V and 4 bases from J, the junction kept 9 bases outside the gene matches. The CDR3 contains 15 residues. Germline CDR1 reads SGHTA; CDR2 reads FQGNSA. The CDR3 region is CASSVNRDRAYEQYF. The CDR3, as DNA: TGTGCCAGCAGCGTCAATCGGGACAGGGCTTACGAGCAGTACTTC.